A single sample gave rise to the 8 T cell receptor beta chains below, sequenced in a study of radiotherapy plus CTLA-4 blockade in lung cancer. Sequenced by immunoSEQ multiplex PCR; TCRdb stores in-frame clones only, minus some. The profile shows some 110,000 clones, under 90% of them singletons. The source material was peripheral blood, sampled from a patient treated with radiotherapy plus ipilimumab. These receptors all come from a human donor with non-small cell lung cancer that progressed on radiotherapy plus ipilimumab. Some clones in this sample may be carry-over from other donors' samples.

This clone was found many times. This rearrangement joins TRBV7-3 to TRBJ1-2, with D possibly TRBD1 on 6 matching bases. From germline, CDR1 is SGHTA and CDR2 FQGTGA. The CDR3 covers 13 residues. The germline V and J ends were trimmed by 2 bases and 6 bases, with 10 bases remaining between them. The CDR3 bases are TGTGCCAGCAGCTTATGGGGGGGCCATGGCTACACCTTC. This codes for CASSLWGGHGYTF.

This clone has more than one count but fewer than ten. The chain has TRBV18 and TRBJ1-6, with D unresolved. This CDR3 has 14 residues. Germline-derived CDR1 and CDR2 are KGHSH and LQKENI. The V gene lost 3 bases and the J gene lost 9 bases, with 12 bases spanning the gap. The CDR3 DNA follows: TGTGCCAGCTCACCGGTCACCCCAGGTTCACCCCTCCACTTT. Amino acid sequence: CASSPVTPGSPLHF.

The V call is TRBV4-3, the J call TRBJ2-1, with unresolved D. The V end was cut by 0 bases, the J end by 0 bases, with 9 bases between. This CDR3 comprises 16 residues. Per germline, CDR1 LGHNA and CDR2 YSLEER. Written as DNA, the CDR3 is TGCGCCAGCAGCCAAGACGGGCGTAGCTCCTACAATGAGCAGTTCTTC. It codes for CASSQDGRSSYNEQFF.

CDR3 nucleotide sequence: TGTGCCAGCAGTGATGGCGGGCACATCAATCAGCCCCAGCATTTT. Residues: CASSDGGHINQPQHF. The chain carries TRBV2 and TRBJ1-5, with unresolved D. The germline V and J ends were trimmed by 3 bases and 3 bases, with 12 bases remaining between them. From germline, CDR1 is SNHLY and CDR2 FYNNEI. The CDR3 spans 15 residues.

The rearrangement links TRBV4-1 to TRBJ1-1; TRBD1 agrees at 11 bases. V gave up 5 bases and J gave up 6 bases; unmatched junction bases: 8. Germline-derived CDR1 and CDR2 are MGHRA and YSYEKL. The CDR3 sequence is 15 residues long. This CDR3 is CASSSRDRGVPEAFF. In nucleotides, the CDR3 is TGCGCCAGCAGCTCCCGGGACAGGGGGGTCCCTGAAGCTTTCTTT.

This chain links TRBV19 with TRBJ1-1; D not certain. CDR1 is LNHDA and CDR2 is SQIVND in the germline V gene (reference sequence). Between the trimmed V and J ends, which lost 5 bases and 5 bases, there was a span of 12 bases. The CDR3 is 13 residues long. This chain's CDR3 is CASSGLWWTEAFF. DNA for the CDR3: TGTGCCAGTAGTGGACTTTGGTGGACTGAAGCTTTCTTT.

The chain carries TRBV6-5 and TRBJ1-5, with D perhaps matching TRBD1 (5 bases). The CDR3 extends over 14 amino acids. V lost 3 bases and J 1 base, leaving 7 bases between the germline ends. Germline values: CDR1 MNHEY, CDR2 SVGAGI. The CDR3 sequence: CASSYRQSNQPQHF. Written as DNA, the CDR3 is TGTGCCAGCAGTTATCGACAGAGCAATCAGCCCCAGCATTTT.

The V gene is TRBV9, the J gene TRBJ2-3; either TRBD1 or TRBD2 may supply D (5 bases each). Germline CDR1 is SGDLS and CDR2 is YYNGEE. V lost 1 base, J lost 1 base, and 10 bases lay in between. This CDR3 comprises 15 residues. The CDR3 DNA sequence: TGTGCCAGCAGCGTATTATGGGGACGCACAGATACGCAGTATTTT. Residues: CASSVLWGRTDTQYF.